The 27 T cell receptor beta chains below come from one sample, sequenced in a study of CD8+CD57+ T cells in acquired aplastic anemia. TCR beta VDJ combinations and CDR3 sequences were profiled from genomic DNA. A single record per CDR3 protein comes from TCRdb applying MiXCR to the reads. The table has roughly 170,000 distinct CDR3 sequences, 55% to 80% seen once; the top ten hold under 60%. The material sequenced was sorted CD4+, CD8+, or CD8+CD57+ T cells (not recorded which) from PBMCs. The receptors stem from a human donor in good health.

V and J are TRBV7-2 and TRBJ2-2; D is ambiguous. CDR1 and CDR2 (germline): SGHTA, FQGNSA. The CDR3 consists of 14 residues. Trimming pared 2 bases from V and 5 bases from J, leaving 9 bases between. CDR3: CASSLKAFTGELFF. CDR3 bases: TGTGCCAGCAGCTTAAAAGCGTTTACCGGGGAGCTGTTTTTT.

This chain uses TRBV5-5 with TRBJ2-7; a possible D gene is TRBD2 (6 bases). V gave up 4 bases and J gave up 3 bases, with 14 bases separating them. Germline CDR1 is SGHKS and CDR2 is YYEKEE (reference sequence). The CDR3 contains 14 residues. The CDR3 sequence is CASSQGGGSYEQYF. DNA for the CDR3: TGTGCCAGCAGCCAGGGTGGGGGGAGCTACGAGCAGTACTTC.

The chain carries TRBV19 and TRBJ2-2; 9 positions agree with TRBD2. The V gene's germline CDR1 is LNHDA and CDR2 SQIVND (reference sequence). Losses at the gene ends were 7 bases for V and 6 bases for J; bases not matched to a gene: 9. This CDR3 is built from 15 residues. CDR3: CASTAGGPVAGELFF. CDR3 in DNA: TGTGCCAGTACGGCGGGAGGGCCGGTTGCCGGGGAGCTGTTTTTT.

V is TRBV7-2 and J is TRBJ2-3, with D perhaps TRBD1 (6 bases). Germline CDR1 and CDR2: SGHTA and FQGNSA. The germline V and J ends were trimmed by 5 bases and 1 base, with 10 bases remaining between them. The CDR3 spans 14 residues. The CDR3 sequence is CASSPGTRTDTQYF. The DNA for the CDR3 is TGTGCCAGCAGCCCTGGGACACGCACAGATACGCAGTATTTT.

The V gene is TRBV2, the J gene TRBJ2-5; 9 nucleotides align to TRBD1. Germline V gives CDR1 SNHLY, CDR2 FYNNEI. The CDR3 runs to 13 residues. V lost 7 bases to trimming and J lost 2 bases; unmatched junction nucleotides: 2. DNA for the CDR3: TGTGCCAGCAACAGGGGGCGTCAAGAGACCCAGTACTTC. Translated, it gives CASNRGRQETQYF.

This clonotype was observed at least ten times. The rearrangement joins TRBV7-9 to TRBJ2-7, with 11 bases identical to TRBD2. Germline CDR1 reads SEHNR; CDR2 reads FQNEAQ (reference sequence). V shed 1 base and J 6 bases; nucleotides not matched to a gene: 5. The CDR3 runs to 15 residues. The DNA for the CDR3 is TGTGCCAGCAGCTTAGTACTAGCGGGAGCTAGCGAGCAGTACTTC. Protein product: CASSLVLAGASEQYF.

This clonotype was counted between two and nine times. V and J are TRBV7-8 and TRBJ2-7, with 7 bases lining up with TRBD1. Germline V gives CDR1 SGHVS, CDR2 FQNEAQ. Germline trimming cut 3 bases from V and 4 bases from J; bases unmatched to any gene: 9. This CDR3 contains 15 residues. This CDR3 is CASSFKGAGEYEQYF. In nucleotides, the CDR3 is TGTGCCAGCAGCTTCAAGGGGGCGGGCGAATACGAGCAGTACTTC. Full variable domain (remainder filled in from reference TRBV7-8 and TRBJ2-7): GAGVSQSPRYKVAKRGQDVALRCDPISGHVSLFWYQQALGQGPEFLTYFQNEAQLDKSGLPSDRFFAERPEGSVSTLKIQRTQQEDSAVYLCASSFKGAGEYEQYFGPGTRLTVT.

The chain has TRBV19 and TRBJ2-1; 11 bases map to TRBD2. The CDR3 is made up of 15 amino acids. V was pared by 6 bases and J by 2 bases, with 3 bases of the junction left unmatched. Germline V gene data show CDR1 as LNHDA and CDR2 as SQIVND (reference sequence). This CDR3 is CASRTTSGAYNEQFF. CDR3 DNA sequence: TGTGCCAGTAGGACGACTAGCGGGGCCTACAATGAGCAGTTCTTC.

The rearrangement joins TRBV24-1 to TRBJ2-3, with 10 bases that match TRBD2. The V gene end was trimmed by 0 bases and the J gene end by 0 bases; junction bases not matched to a gene: 8. This CDR3 contains 19 residues. The V gene's germline CDR1 is KGHDR and CDR2 SFDVKD. The CDR3: CATSDLQGLAGASTDTQYF. CDR3 DNA: TGTGCCACCAGTGATTTGCAGGGGCTAGCGGGAGCGAGCACAGATACGCAGTATTTT.

This clonotype has only a few counts. The rearrangement joins TRBV29-1 to TRBJ1-5; tentative D call: TRBD1 (5 bases). The CDR3 totals 12 residues. Trimming left V 6 bases short and J 3 bases short, with 9 bases between. Germline assignment: CDR1 SQVTM and CDR2 ANQGSEA. CDR3 in DNA: TGCAGCGTCAGGGATCCCAATCAGCCCCAGCATTTT. As protein: CSVRDPNQPQHF.

This clonotype was recorded only once. The chain carries TRBV7-9 and TRBJ1-1, with 7 nucleotides matching TRBD1. This CDR3 region has 12 residues. The germline V gene has CDR1 SEHNR and CDR2 FQNEAQ (reference sequence). V trimming: 11 bases; J trimming: 1 base; junction bases outside the gene matches: 4. The CDR3 bases are TGTGCCGGACAGGACAGGAACACTGAAGCTTTCTTT. As protein: CAGQDRNTEAFF.

This clonotype was detected ten times or more. This chain uses TRBV6-5 with TRBJ1-2, with D perhaps TRBD1 (5 bases). The CDR3 length is 13 residues. Trimming shortened V by 5 bases and J by 2 bases, and 9 bases separated the two germline ends. The V gene's germline CDR1 is MNHEY and CDR2 SVGAGI. The CDR3 sequence is CASSPTGNYGYTF. In DNA form, the CDR3 reads TGTGCCAGCAGTCCTACAGGAAACTATGGCTACACCTTC.

This chain joins TRBV5-1 and TRBJ2-7; TRBD1 aligns across 9 bases. V was clipped by 4 bases and J by 2 bases; unmatched bases: 7. The germline CDR1 and CDR2 sequences are SGHRS and YFSETQ. This CDR3 is built from 15 residues. This CDR3 is CASSTTGQGPYEQYF. CDR3 DNA: TGCGCCAGCAGCACAACGGGACAGGGACCCTACGAGCAGTACTTC.

This clonotype showed up many times. This chain links TRBV6-7 with TRBJ2-7; the match to TRBD1 covers 9 bases. TRBV6-7 carries the ORF label, with uncertain function. The CDR3 runs 15 residues. J was trimmed by 0 bases and V by 8 bases; bases with no gene match: 8. The CDR3 loop reads CASGTPGQGSYEQYF. As DNA, the CDR3 is TGTGCCAGCGGTACCCCGGGACAGGGCTCCTACGAGCAGTACTTC.

This clonotype was detected ten times or more. The chain is built from TRBV12-3 or TRBV12-4 and TRBJ2-1; possibly TRBD2 for D (5 bases). Trimming pared 7 bases from V and 6 bases from J, leaving 19 bases between. The length of the CDR3 is 15 residues. In DNA form, the CDR3 reads TGTGCCAGCACCTTCGGCCAGCGGTCTTCCAATGAGCAGTTCTTC. This codes for CASTFGQRSSNEQFF.

The chain carries TRBV12-3 or TRBV12-4 and TRBJ1-4, with 9 positions matching TRBD1. V dropped 6 bases and J dropped 8; count of bases not matched to a gene: 7. The CDR3 has 14 amino acids. The CDR3 region has the DNA TGTGCCAGCAGCCGGACAGGGGCGCTCGAAAAACTGTTTTTT. Its protein product is CASSRTGALEKLFF.

This clonotype came up a few times. The V call is TRBV7-9, the J call TRBJ1-2, with TRBD1 identical over 8 bases. Trimming cost V 7 bases and J 2 bases; bases outside gene matches: 9. This CDR3 has 15 amino acids. From germline, CDR1 is SEHNR and CDR2 FQNEAQ (reference sequence). The CDR3: CASTSRTGSNYGYTF. The DNA for the CDR3 is TGTGCCAGCACCTCCCGGACAGGGTCAAACTATGGCTACACCTTC.

With regard to this clonotype: This may be a read error, as it is one base from a much larger clone. V gene TRBV11-2 combines with J gene TRBJ2-3; D is unresolved. Trimming stripped 3 bases from V and 2 bases from J, with 12 bases between. The CDR3 is 15 amino acids. Per germline, CDR1 SGHAT and CDR2 FQNNGV. CDR3 loop: CASSFSAVNTDTQYF. The CDR3 DNA reads as TGTGCCAGCAGCTTTAGTGCGGTTAACACAGATACGCAGTATTTT.

The V call is TRBV5-5, the J call TRBJ2-1; TRBD1 aligns across 8 bases. CDR1 is SGHKS and CDR2 is YYEKEE in the germline V gene (reference sequence). The CDR3 consists of 13 residues. V lost 4 bases, J lost 9 bases, and 6 bases stayed unmatched. In nucleotides, the CDR3 is TGTGCCAGCAGCAAGGACAGGGAGAGTGAGCAGTTCTTC. It is translated as CASSKDRESEQFF.

The V gene is TRBV4-2, the J gene TRBJ2-7; D gene uncertain. The germline CDR1 and CDR2 sequences are LGHNA and YNFKEQ. Trimming stripped 2 bases from V and 2 bases from J, with 13 bases between. The CDR3 runs to 15 residues. Written as DNA, the CDR3 is TGTGCCAGCAGCCAATTATGGTCGACTGCCTACGAGCAGTACTTC. Amino acids: CASSQLWSTAYEQYF.

The chain links TRBV20-1 to TRBJ2-3; 8 bases are shared with TRBD2. CDR3 length equals 14 residues. CDR1 DFQATT and CDR2 SNEGSKA come from the germline V gene (reference sequence). With 3 bases clipped from V and 3 bases from J, the junction kept 5 bases outside the gene matches. The CDR3 DNA is TGCAGTGCTAGGGTACTAGCGGCGACAGATACGCAGTATTTT. Its protein product is CSARVLAATDTQYF.

This clonotype was counted only a few times. V usage is TRBV27 and J usage is TRBJ2-1; perhaps TRBD1 as D (6 bases). The CDR3 spans 14 residues. V was pared by 3 bases and J by 0 bases, with 6 bases between. Per germline, CDR1 MNHEY and CDR2 SMNVEV (reference sequence). CDR3 sequence reads: CASSLGASYNEQFF. The CDR3 DNA reads TGTGCCAGCAGTTTGGGGGCCTCCTACAATGAGCAGTTCTTC.

In its sample, this clonotype was seen many times. V usage is TRBV19 and J usage is TRBJ2-2; perhaps TRBD2 as D (5 bases). V gave up 7 bases and J gave up 0 bases, with 12 bases separating them. This CDR3 has 15 amino acids. Germline CDR1 and CDR2: LNHDA and SQIVND (reference sequence). The CDR3 sequence is CASKEGGANTGELFF. The CDR3 DNA sequence: TGTGCCAGTAAAGAGGGTGGTGCGAACACCGGGGAGCTGTTTTTT. The whole variable domain, filled in from reference TRBV19 and TRBJ2-2, reads DGGITQSPKYLFRKEGQNVTLSCEQNLNHDAMYWYRQDPGQGLRLIYYSQIVNDFQKGDIAEGYSVSREKKESFPLTVTSAQKNPTAFYLCASKEGGANTGELFFGEGSRLTVL.

V usage is TRBV7-9 and J usage is TRBJ2-7; a possible D gene is TRBD1 (5 bases). V was clipped by 4 bases and J by 4 bases, with 14 bases between them. The CDR3 sequence is 14 residues long. Germline loops: CDR1 SEHNR, CDR2 FQNEAQ (reference sequence). CDR3 nucleotide sequence: TGTGCCAGCAGCTCGAGCCTGACAGCGTACGAGCAGTACTTC. Residues: CASSSSLTAYEQYF.

This clonotype showed up just a few times. V is TRBV7-9 and J is TRBJ2-1; D gene uncertain. Germline V lookup: CDR1 SEHNR, CDR2 FQNEAQ (reference sequence). Trimming removed 3 bases from V and 5 bases from J, with 5 bases in between. CDR3 length: 12 amino acids. For the CDR3, the DNA is TGTGCCAGCAGCTTGGCAGACAATGAGCAGTTCTTC. Its protein product is CASSLADNEQFF.

This chain connects TRBV9 to TRBJ1-3, with D hard to call. Germline CDR1 reads SGDLS; CDR2 reads YYNGEE. The CDR3 spans 14 residues. Trimming shortened V by 0 bases and J by 2 bases, and 6 bases separated the two germline ends. CDR3 sequence (DNA): TGTGCCAGCAGCGTAGTATCCGCTGGAAACACCATATATTTT. Translated: CASSVVSAGNTIYF.

V and J are TRBV19 and TRBJ2-1; TRBD1 matches at 9 bases. The germline V gene encodes CDR1 LNHDA and CDR2 SQIVND (reference sequence). The CDR3 sequence is 14 residues long. J gave up 7 bases and V 1 base, and 2 bases lay outside the gene matches. CDR3 DNA sequence: TGTGCCAGTAGTATAGGGACAGGGGAAAATGAGCAGTTCTTC. Translating gives CASSIGTGENEQFF.